These 10 T cell receptor beta chains were all obtained from the same sample, sequenced in a study of radiation and T cells in renal cell carcinoma. Profiled with immunoSEQ multiplex PCR; TCRdb holds only in-frame clones, not every one. There are 70,000 to 80,000 clones in the sample; just over 85% occur only once, and approximately 24% lies in the top ten. Time point specified: blood 2 weeks post-SBRT. Documented treatment: 15 Gy SBRT to primary tumor, nephrectomy 4 weeks later. Sequenced material: blood, taken from a patient whose treatment included radiotherapy and nephrectomy. These receptors were collected from a woman aged 50 to 65 with renal cell carcinoma.

The chain couples TRBV9 to TRBJ2-3; 10 nucleotides align to TRBD2. CDR1 is SGDLS, CDR2 YYNGEE, per germline. With V trimmed by 6 bases and J by 3 bases, 10 bases remained unmatched. The CDR3 consists of 16 residues. CDR3 sequence reads: CASTTRGTSETDTQYF. DNA of the CDR3: TGTGCCAGCACCACAAGGGGGACTAGCGAGACAGATACGCAGTATTTT.

This sequence joins TRBV18 and TRBJ2-7, with 9 bases fitting TRBD1. Per germline, CDR1 KGHSH and CDR2 LQKENI. The CDR3 is 15 residues long. The V and J ends lost 0 bases and 0 bases, in that order; junction bases with no gene match: 0. DNA of the CDR3: TGTGCCAGCTCACCACCGACAGGGGGCTCCTACGAGCAGTACTTC. Translation: CASSPPTGGSYEQYF. The complete variable domain, with remaining parts taken from reference TRBV18 and TRBJ2-7, reads NAGVMQNPRHLVRRRGQEARLRCSPMKGHSHVYWYRQLPEEGLKFMVYLQKENIIDESGMPKERFSAEFPKEGPSILRIQQVVRGDSAAYFCASSPPTGGSYEQYFGPGTRLTVT.

The V call is TRBV28, the J call TRBJ1-2; no definite D call. The CDR3 runs 12 residues. V lost 4 bases, J lost 8 bases, and 11 bases lay in between. Germline lookup yields CDR1 MDHEN and CDR2 SYDVKM. The CDR3 region has the DNA TGTGCCAGCAGTTCGGGCGATTCCGGCTACACCTTC. It is translated as CASSSGDSGYTF.

The V gene is TRBV4-1, the J gene TRBJ2-6; a possible D gene is TRBD1 (6 bases). Germline CDR1 and CDR2: MGHRA and YSYEKL. The CDR3 is 15 amino acids. The germline V and J ends were trimmed by 6 bases and 4 bases, with 13 bases remaining between them. In DNA form, the CDR3 reads TGCGCCAGCAGGGCACAGGGAACCGGGGCCAACGTCCTGACTTTC. This codes for CASRAQGTGANVLTF.

The rearrangement links TRBV7-2 to TRBJ2-2, with 7 bases lining up with TRBD2. Trimming cost V 6 bases and J 4 bases; bases outside gene matches: 8. The CDR3 is made up of 15 amino acids. CDR1 is SGHTA, CDR2 FQGNSA, per germline. The CDR3: CASRTSSGPTGELFF. The CDR3 DNA reads as TGTGCCAGCAGGACCTCTAGCGGCCCCACCGGGGAGCTGTTTTTT.

The CDR3 nucleotides are TGTGCCAGTAGTATAGGACGAGACAGGAACTATGGCTACACCTTC. It specifies CASSIGRDRNYGYTF. The rearrangement links TRBV19 to TRBJ1-2; possibly TRBD1 for D (6 bases). Trimming removed 1 base at V and 2 bases at J, with 11 bases between. Germline CDR1 is LNHDA and CDR2 is SQIVND (reference sequence). This CDR3 region has 15 residues.

As DNA, the CDR3 is TGTGCCAGTAAAACCGGGACTAGCTTTGGCACAGATACGCAGTATTTT. Protein: CASKTGTSFGTDTQYF. The chain joins TRBV6-6 to TRBJ2-3, with TRBD2 matching 9 bases. The germline gives CDR1 MNHNY, CDR2 SVGAGI (reference sequence). CDR3 size: 16 residues. The junction had 11 bases not matched to a gene; V was cut back by 9 bases and J by 1 base.

Points on this clone: The sample carries other DNA sequences with the same CDR3. The chain combines TRBV18 with TRBJ1-1; D unresolved. V was cut by 3 bases and J by 1 base, with 6 bases left in between. The germline CDR1 and CDR2 sequences are KGHSH and LQKENI. CDR3 length equals 13 residues. Written as DNA, the CDR3 is TGTGCCAGCTCACCGCAAGGGAACACTGAAGCTTTCTTT. Residues: CASSPQGNTEAFF.

J is TRBJ2-5 and V is TRBV7-9; 10 nucleotides line up with TRBD2. The J call may not be correct, given that the DNA end is closer to TRBJ2-7. The CDR3 has 16 residues. The V gene's germline CDR1 is SEHNR and CDR2 FQNEAQ (reference sequence). The CDR3 bases are TGTGCCAGCAGCTTACTTGGGACTAGCGCGGGCTACGAGCAGTACTTC. Translated: CASSLLGTSAGYEQYF.

This clone was observed once. The rearrangement links TRBV27 to TRBJ1-5, with D unresolved. CDR1 and CDR2 (germline): MNHEY, SMNVEV (reference sequence). The CDR3 extends over 14 amino acids. Trimming shortened V by 0 bases and J by 4 bases, and 7 bases separated the two germline ends. DNA of the CDR3: TGTGCCAGCAGTTTATCGAGGGATAATCAGCCCCAGCATTTT. It yields the protein CASSLSRDNQPQHF.